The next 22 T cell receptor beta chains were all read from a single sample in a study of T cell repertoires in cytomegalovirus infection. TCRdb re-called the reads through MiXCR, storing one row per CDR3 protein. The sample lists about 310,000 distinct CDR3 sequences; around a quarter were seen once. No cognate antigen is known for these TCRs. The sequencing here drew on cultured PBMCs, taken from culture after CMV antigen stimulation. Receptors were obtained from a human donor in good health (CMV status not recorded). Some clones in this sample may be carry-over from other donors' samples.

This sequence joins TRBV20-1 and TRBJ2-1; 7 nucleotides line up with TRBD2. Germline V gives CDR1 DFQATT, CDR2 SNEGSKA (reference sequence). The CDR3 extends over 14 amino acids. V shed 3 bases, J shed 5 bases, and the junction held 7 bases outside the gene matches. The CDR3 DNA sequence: TGCAGTGCTAGTACGGGGGAGGGACACAATGAGCAGTTCTTC. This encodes CSASTGEGHNEQFF.

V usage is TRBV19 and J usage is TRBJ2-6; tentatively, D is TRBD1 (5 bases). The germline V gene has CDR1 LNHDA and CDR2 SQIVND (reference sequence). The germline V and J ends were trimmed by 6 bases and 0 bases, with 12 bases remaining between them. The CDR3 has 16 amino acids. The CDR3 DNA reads TGTGCCAGTAGCCACCAGGGCTACTCTGGGGCCAACGTCCTGACTTTC. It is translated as CASSHQGYSGANVLTF.

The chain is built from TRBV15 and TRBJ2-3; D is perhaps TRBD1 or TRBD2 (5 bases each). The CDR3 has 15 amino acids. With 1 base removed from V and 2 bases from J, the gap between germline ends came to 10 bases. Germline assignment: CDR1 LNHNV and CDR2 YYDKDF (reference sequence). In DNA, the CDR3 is TGTGCCACCAGCAGAGGTTCAGGGACCACAGATACGCAGTATTTT. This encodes CATSRGSGTTDTQYF.

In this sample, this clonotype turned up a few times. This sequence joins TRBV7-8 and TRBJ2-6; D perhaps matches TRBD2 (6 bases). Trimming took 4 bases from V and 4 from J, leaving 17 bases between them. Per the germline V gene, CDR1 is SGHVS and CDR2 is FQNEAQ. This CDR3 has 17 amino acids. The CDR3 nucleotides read TGTGCCAGCAGCTCCCGGGGGTCTGGGAGGGGGGCCAACGTCCTGACTTTC. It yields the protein CASSSRGSGRGANVLTF.

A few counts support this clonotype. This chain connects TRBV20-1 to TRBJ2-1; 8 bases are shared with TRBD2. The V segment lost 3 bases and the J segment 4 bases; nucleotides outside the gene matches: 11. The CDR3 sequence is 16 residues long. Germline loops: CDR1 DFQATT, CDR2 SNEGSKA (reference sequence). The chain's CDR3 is CSARSISSGLYNEQFF. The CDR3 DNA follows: TGCAGTGCTAGGTCTATCTCTAGCGGGCTGTACAATGAGCAGTTCTTC.

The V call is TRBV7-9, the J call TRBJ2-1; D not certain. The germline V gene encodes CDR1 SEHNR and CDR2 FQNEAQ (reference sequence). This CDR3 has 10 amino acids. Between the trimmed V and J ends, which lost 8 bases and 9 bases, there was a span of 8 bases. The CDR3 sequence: CASGAGEQFF. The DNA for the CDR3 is TGTGCCAGCGGTGCTGGTGAGCAGTTCTTC.

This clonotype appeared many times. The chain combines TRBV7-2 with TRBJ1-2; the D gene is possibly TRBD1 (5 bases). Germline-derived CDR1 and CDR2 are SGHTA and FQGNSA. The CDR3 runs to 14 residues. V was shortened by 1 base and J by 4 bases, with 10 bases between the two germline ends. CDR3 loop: CASSLDSGTYGYTF. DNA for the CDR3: TGTGCCAGCAGCTTAGACTCAGGGACCTATGGCTACACCTTC.

CDR3 DNA sequence: TGTGCCAGCAGTTTTTCGGGAGTGGGTAACCAAGAGACCCAGTACTTC. Amino acid sequence: CASSFSGVGNQETQYF. The chain joins TRBV28 to TRBJ2-5, with D possibly being TRBD2 (6 bases). Germline lookup yields CDR1 MDHEN and CDR2 SYDVKM. Trimming cost V 3 bases and J 0 bases, with 14 bases left between them. The CDR3 has 16 amino acids. The full variable domain, its missing parts supplied by reference TRBV28 and TRBJ2-5, is DVKVTQSSRYLVKRTGEKVFLECVQDMDHENMFWYRQDPGLGLRLIYFSYDVKMKEKGDIPEGYSVSREKKERFSLILESASTNQTSMYLCASSFSGVGNQETQYFGPGTRLLVL.

The CDR3 reads CASSLGTGEYGYTF. The CDR3 nucleotides are TGTGCCAGCAGCTTAGGGACAGGGGAATATGGCTACACCTTC. The chain carries TRBV5-6 and TRBJ1-2, with 10 bases lining up with TRBD1. The CDR3 consists of 14 residues. From germline, CDR1 is SGHDT and CDR2 YYEEEE. Germline trimming cut 2 bases from V and 5 bases from J; bases unmatched to any gene: 3. Looking up the rest from reference TRBV5-6 and TRBJ1-2 gives the full variable domain: DAGVTQSPTHLIKTRGQQVTLRCSPKSGHDTVSWYQQALGQGPQFIFQYYEEEERQRGNFPDRFSGHQFPNYSSELNVNALLLGDSALYLCASSLGTGEYGYTFGSGTRLTVV.

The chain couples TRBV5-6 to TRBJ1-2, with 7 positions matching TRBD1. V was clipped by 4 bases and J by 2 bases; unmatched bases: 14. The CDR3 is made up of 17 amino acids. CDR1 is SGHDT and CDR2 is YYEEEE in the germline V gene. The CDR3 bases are TGTGCCAGCAGCGCACCGGGACAGAATCCCCGGAACTATGGCTACACCTTC. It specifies CASSAPGQNPRNYGYTF.

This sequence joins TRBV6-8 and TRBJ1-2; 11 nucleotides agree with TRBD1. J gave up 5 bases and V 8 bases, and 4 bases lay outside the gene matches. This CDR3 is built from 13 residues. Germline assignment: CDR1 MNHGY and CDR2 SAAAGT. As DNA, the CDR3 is TGTGCCAGCGGACAGGGGGCGGCGTATGGCTACACCTTC. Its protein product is CASGQGAAYGYTF.

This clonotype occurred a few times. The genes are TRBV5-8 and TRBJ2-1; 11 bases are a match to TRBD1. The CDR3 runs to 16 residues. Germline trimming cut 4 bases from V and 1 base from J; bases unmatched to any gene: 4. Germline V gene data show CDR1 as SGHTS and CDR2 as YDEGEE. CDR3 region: CASSHRDRGSYNEQFF. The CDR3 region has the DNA TGTGCCAGCAGCCACAGGGACAGGGGGTCCTACAATGAGCAGTTCTTC.

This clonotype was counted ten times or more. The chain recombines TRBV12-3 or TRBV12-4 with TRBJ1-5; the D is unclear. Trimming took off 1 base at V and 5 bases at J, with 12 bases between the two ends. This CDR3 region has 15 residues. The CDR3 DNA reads TGTGCCAGCAGTTTAGTCTGGGCCGCACATCAGCCCCAGCATTTT. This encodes CASSLVWAAHQPQHF.

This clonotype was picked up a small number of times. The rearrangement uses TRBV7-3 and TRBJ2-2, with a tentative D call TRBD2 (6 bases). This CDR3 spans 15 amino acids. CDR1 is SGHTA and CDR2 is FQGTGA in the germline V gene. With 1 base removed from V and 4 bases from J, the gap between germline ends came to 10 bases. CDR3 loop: CASSLNGGFTGELFF. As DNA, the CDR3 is TGTGCCAGCAGCTTAAATGGAGGGTTCACCGGGGAGCTGTTTTTT. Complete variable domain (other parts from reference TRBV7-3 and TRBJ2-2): GAGVSQTPSNKVTEKGKYVELRCDPISGHTALYWYRQSLGQGPEFLIYFQGTGAADDSGLPNDRFFAVRPEGSVSTLKIQRTERGDSAVYLCASSLNGGFTGELFFGEGSRLTVL.

The CDR3 bases are TGTGCCAGCAGCCCCACCCCCGCCTACGAGCAGTACTTC. It codes for CASSPTPAYEQYF. This sequence joins TRBV7-3 and TRBJ2-7; D unresolved. Trimming cost V 5 bases and J 2 bases, with 10 bases left between them. CDR3 length: 13 amino acids. The germline V gene has CDR1 SGHTA and CDR2 FQGTGA. The variable domain in full, completed from reference TRBV7-3 and TRBJ2-7, reads GAGVSQTPSNKVTEKGKYVELRCDPISGHTALYWYRQSLGQGPEFLIYFQGTGAADDSGLPNDRFFAVRPEGSVSTLKIQRTERGDSAVYLCASSPTPAYEQYFGPGTRLTVT.

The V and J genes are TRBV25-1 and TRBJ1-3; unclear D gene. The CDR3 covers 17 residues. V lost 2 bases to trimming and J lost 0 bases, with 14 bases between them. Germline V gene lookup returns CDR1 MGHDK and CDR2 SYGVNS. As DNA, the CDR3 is TGTGCCAGCAGTGAAGCTGGGGTGCGGAGCTCTGGAAACACCATATATTTT. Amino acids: CASSEAGVRSSGNTIYF.

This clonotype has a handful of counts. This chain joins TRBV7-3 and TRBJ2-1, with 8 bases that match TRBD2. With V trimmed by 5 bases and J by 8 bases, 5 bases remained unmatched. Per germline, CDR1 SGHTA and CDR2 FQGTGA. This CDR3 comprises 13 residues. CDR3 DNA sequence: TGTGCCAGCAGCCGTAGCGGGACGGATGAGCAGTTCTTC. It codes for CASSRSGTDEQFF.

This CDR3 reads CASREERGNNEQFF. CDR3 nucleotide sequence: TGTGCCAGCAGGGAAGAGCGGGGGAACAATGAGCAGTTCTTC. The gene calls are TRBV28 and TRBJ2-1, with 8 positions matching TRBD2. After removal of 6 bases from V and 5 bases from J, the junction contained 6 bases not matched to a gene. CDR1 and CDR2 from the germline V gene are MDHEN and SYDVKM. This CDR3 is 14 amino acids long.

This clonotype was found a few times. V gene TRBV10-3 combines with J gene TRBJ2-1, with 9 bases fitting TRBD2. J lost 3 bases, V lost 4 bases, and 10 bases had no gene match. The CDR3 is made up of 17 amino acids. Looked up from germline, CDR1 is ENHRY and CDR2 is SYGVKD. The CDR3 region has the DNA TGTGCCATCAGTGCCAGGGGAAGAGCGGGAGGCTACAATGAGCAGTTCTTC. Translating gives CAISARGRAGGYNEQFF.

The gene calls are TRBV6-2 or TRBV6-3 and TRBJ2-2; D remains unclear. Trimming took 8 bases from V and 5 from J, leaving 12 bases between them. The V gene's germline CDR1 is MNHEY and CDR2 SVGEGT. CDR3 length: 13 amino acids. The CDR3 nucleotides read TGTGCCAGCGCCACGCCTGGAACCGGGGAGCTGTTTTTT. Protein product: CASATPGTGELFF.

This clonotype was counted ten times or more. The CDR3 spells CASSYRGSDTQYF. CDR3 in DNA: TGTGCCAGCAGCTACAGGGGCTCAGATACGCAGTATTTT. The chain carries TRBV7-2 and TRBJ2-3, with 7 positions matching TRBD1. The CDR3 extends over 13 amino acids. After removal of 4 bases from V and 4 bases from J, the junction contained 2 bases not matched to a gene. Germline CDR1 SGHTA, CDR2 FQGNSA.

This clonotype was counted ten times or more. The DNA of the CDR3 is TGTGCCAGCTCATCATCCGGGACAGCTAACTATGGCTACACCTTC. Its translation: CASSSSGTANYGYTF. The chain is built from TRBV18 and TRBJ1-2; 7 bases are a match to TRBD1. Looked up from germline, CDR1 is KGHSH and CDR2 is LQKENI. V lost 5 bases and J lost 0; bases outside the gene matches: 6. This CDR3 spans 15 amino acids.